This is a list of T cell receptor beta chains from one sample in a study of shared clonotypes between healthy human individuals. Method: immunoSEQ multiplex PCR; TCRdb's copy keeps in-frame clones and lacks some. The sample lists some 2,000,000 clones; approximately 95% were seen once. What was sequenced was naive CD4+ T cells sorted from blood. The receptors were gathered from a young man in good health. CDR3s include the opening cysteine and the closing phenylalanine or tryptophan. The D gene is left open where the match is weak. Clone size is given for some rows only: seen once, a few or many times, or a class if the clone is expanded.

V gene,D gene,clone size,J gene,CDR3 protein,CDR3 DNA
TRBV12-5,NA,NA,TRBJ2-2,CASGGRANTGELFF,TGTGCTAGTGGGGGCCGGGCGAACACCGGGGAGCTGTTTTTT
TRBV29-1,NA,NA,TRBJ1-2,CSVGGDGTYGYTF,TGCAGCGTTGGCGGGGACGGGACCTATGGCTACACCTTC
TRBV11-1,NA,NA,TRBJ1-4,CASSLDPGYPEKLFF,TGTGCCAGCAGCTTAGATCCGGGATACCCTGAAAAACTGTTTTTT
TRBV4-1,NA,NA,TRBJ2-3,CASSQDLLITDTQYF,TGCGCCAGCAGCCAAGATCTACTTATCACAGATACGCAGTATTTT
TRBV18,TRBD1,NA,TRBJ1-1,CASSPNSDRGAEAFF,TGTGCCAGCTCACCAAATTCCGACAGGGGCGCTGAAGCTTTCTTT
TRBV4-1,NA,NA,TRBJ1-5,CASSSRDGSPGSNQPQHF,TGCGCCAGCAGCTCCCGGGACGGAAGCCCTGGGAGCAATCAGCCCCAGCATTTT
TRBV30,NA,NA,TRBJ2-3,CAWSKPPRADTQYF,TGTGCCTGGAGTAAGCCTCCGCGGGCAGATACGCAGTATTTT
TRBV7-9,TRBD1,NA,TRBJ2-4,CASSLAKGQQNIQYF,TGTGCCAGCAGCTTAGCGAAGGGACAGCAAAACATTCAGTACTTC
TRBV28,TRBD1,NA,TRBJ1-4,CASRVGTATNEKLFF,TGTGCCAGCAGGGTTGGGACAGCAACTAATGAAAAACTGTTTTTT
TRBV19,NA,NA,TRBJ1-2,CASSIGGGYGYTF,TGTGCCAGTAGTATCGGGGGTGGCTATGGCTACACCTTC
TRBV28,TRBD2,NA,TRBJ2-1,CATLGGYEQFF,TGTGCCACCCTGGGGGGGTATGAGCAGTTCTTC
TRBV28,TRBD1,once,TRBJ1-2,CASSSGQGQRGGYTF,TGTGCCAGCAGTTCCGGACAGGGGCAAAGAGGTGGCTACACCTTC
TRBV2,NA,NA,TRBJ2-2,CASRRVRTGELFF,TGTGCCAGCCGTAGAGTCCGCACCGGGGAGCTGTTTTTT
TRBV2,TRBD1,NA,TRBJ2-5,CASRGRTGGFGETQYF,TGTGCCAGCAGGGGGAGAACAGGGGGTTTCGGAGAGACCCAGTACTTC
TRBV5-8,NA,once,TRBJ2-7,CASSFPSGADSYEQYF,TGTGCCAGCAGCTTCCCCTCAGGGGCCGATTCCTACGAGCAGTACTTC
TRBV6-5,NA,NA,TRBJ1-6,CASSYGYLGSSPLHF,TGTGCCAGCAGTTACGGATACCTGGGAAGCTCACCCCTCCACTTT
TRBV27,NA,NA,TRBJ1-1,CASSSGTFAEAFF,TGTGCCAGCAGTTCCGGGACATTCGCTGAAGCTTTCTTT
TRBV29-1,NA,NA,TRBJ1-4,CSVAGAGGKLFF,TGCAGCGTTGCCGGGGCGGGGGGAAAACTGTTTTTT
TRBV6-5,NA,NA,TRBJ1-1,CASSYIGVTEAFF,TGTGCCAGCAGTTACATCGGGGTGACTGAAGCTTTCTTT
TRBV5-4,NA,NA,TRBJ2-5,CASRRGTETQYF,TGTGCCAGCAGACGGGGAACAGAGACCCAGTACTTC
TRBV6-6,TRBD1,NA,TRBJ1-2,CASSYSRDRGQVSYTF,TGTGCCAGCAGTTACTCGAGGGACAGGGGGCAGGTGAGCTACACCTTC
TRBV4-3,NA,NA,TRBJ1-3,CASSQESGNTIYF,TGCGCCAGCAGCCAAGAATCTGGAAACACCATATATTTT